The 22 T cell receptor beta chains given below trace back to one sample, sequenced in a study of blood T cell repertoires in COVID-19. Clones were read by immunoSEQ multiplex PCR, and TCRdb kept only the in-frame ones, dropping some. The sample has under 200,000 clones, just under 85% seen once. Sequenced: peripheral blood. Receptors originate from a woman older than 75 with COVID-19, enrolled during active disease.

This sequence joins TRBV5-1 and TRBJ2-7, with D tentatively TRBD2 (6 bases). The CDR3 contains 15 residues. Germline CDR1 and CDR2: SGHRS and YFSETQ. V was shortened by 4 bases and J by 4 bases, with 18 bases between the two germline ends. CDR3 sequence reads: CASSRGGDSGYEQYF. The CDR3 DNA reads as TGCGCCAGCAGCCGTGGAGGGGATTCTGGATACGAGCAGTACTTC.

The chain uses TRBV6-6 and TRBJ2-7; weak D call: TRBD1 (5 bases). Trimming left V 6 bases short and J 7 bases short, with 22 bases between. CDR3 length equals 15 residues. Germline V CDR1 and CDR2: MNHNY, SVGAGI (reference sequence). The CDR3 region is CASSSLSREMGEQYF. CDR3 DNA: TGTGCCAGCAGCAGTTTGAGCAGGGAAATGGGGGAGCAGTACTTC.

The chain combines TRBV5-1 with TRBJ1-6, with a weak D call TRBD1 (5 bases). The CDR3 has 14 residues. The V gene lost 0 bases and the J gene lost 10 bases, with 11 bases spanning the gap. From germline, CDR1 is SGHRS and CDR2 YFSETQ. CDR3 region: CASSLADTKSPLHF. CDR3 nucleotide sequence: TGCGCCAGCAGCTTGGCGGACACTAAATCACCCCTCCACTTT.

The rearrangement joins TRBV10-2 to TRBJ1-3, with TRBD1 as a possible D gene (6 bases). Deletions cut 6 bases from V and 0 bases from J, with 15 bases between. Germline V gene lookup returns CDR1 WSHSY and CDR2 SAAADI. This CDR3 comprises 16 residues. The DNA of the CDR3 is TGCGCCAGCAGCGGACCACAGGGCCCCTCTGGAAACACCATATATTTT. It is translated as CASSGPQGPSGNTIYF.

The chain has TRBV12-3 or TRBV12-4 and TRBJ2-7; 8 bases fit TRBD1. The CDR3 is 13 residues long. V was clipped by 5 bases and J by 6 bases; unmatched bases: 6. CDR3 protein: CASSPPGGVEQYF. The DNA of the CDR3 is TGTGCCAGCAGTCCCCCAGGGGGCGTCGAGCAGTACTTC.

The J gene is TRBJ1-2, the V gene TRBV6-6; D perhaps matches TRBD1 (5 bases). Trimming took 4 bases from V and 4 from J, leaving 10 bases between them. The CDR3 is 13 amino acids. Germline CDR1 reads MNHNY; CDR2 reads SVGAGI (reference sequence). DNA for the CDR3: TGTGCCAGCAGTTCCGGGGGGTTCTATGGCTACACCTTC. This gives the protein CASSSGGFYGYTF.

This chain uses TRBV9 with TRBJ2-7; TRBD1 aligns across 7 bases. Germline CDR1 is SGDLS and CDR2 is YYNGEE. The V segment lost 2 bases and the J segment 2 bases; nucleotides outside the gene matches: 7. The CDR3 has 15 amino acids. The CDR3 DNA reads TGTGCCAGCAGCGTCGGACAGGCCAATGCCTACGAGCAGTACTTC. Translated, it gives CASSVGQANAYEQYF.

This rearrangement joins TRBV7-8 to TRBJ2-3; 8 nucleotides match TRBD1. The V gene's germline CDR1 is SGHVS and CDR2 FQNEAQ. Trimming removed 5 bases from V and 0 bases from J; junction bases left unmatched: 1. The length of the CDR3 is 14 residues. The CDR3 DNA sequence: TGTGCCAGCAGCCGACAGGGGAGCACAGATACGCAGTATTTT. It is translated as CASSRQGSTDTQYF.

This clone has just one count. The V gene is TRBV5-1, the J gene TRBJ1-5; TRBD1 agrees at 8 bases. This CDR3 comprises 15 residues. The germline gives CDR1 SGHRS, CDR2 YFSETQ. V was clipped by 5 bases and J by 2 bases; unmatched bases: 6. CDR3 protein: CASSRTGRGNQPQHF. DNA of the CDR3: TGCGCCAGCAGTCGGACAGGGCGAGGCAATCAGCCCCAGCATTTT.

V is TRBV15 and J is TRBJ2-5, with D perhaps TRBD2 (5 bases). The CDR3 consists of 12 residues. The germline CDR1 and CDR2 sequences are LNHNV and YYDKDF (reference sequence). V was clipped by 9 bases and J by 8 bases, with 16 bases between them. The DNA for the CDR3 is TGTGCCACGGGCCTCCTCGGGGATACCCAGTACTTC. It specifies CATGLLGDTQYF.

V usage is TRBV5-1 and J usage is TRBJ2-7; TRBD1 is a possible D gene (6 bases). The CDR3 is 14 amino acids. Between the trimmed V and J ends, which lost 3 bases and 2 bases, there was a span of 12 bases. The germline gives CDR1 SGHRS, CDR2 YFSETQ. As DNA, the CDR3 is TGCGCCAGCAGCTCTCCGGACAGAACCTACGAGCAGTACTTC. Amino acids: CASSSPDRTYEQYF.

The chain links TRBV4-2 to TRBJ1-5, with TRBD1 matching 9 bases. This CDR3 contains 15 residues. The germline V gene encodes CDR1 LGHNA and CDR2 YNFKEQ. V was pared by 0 bases and J by 8 bases, with 5 bases of the junction left unmatched. CDR3 loop: CASSQDGTGWKPQHF. The DNA for the CDR3 is TGTGCCAGCAGCCAAGATGGGACAGGGTGGAAGCCCCAGCATTTT.

The chain uses TRBV7-3 and TRBJ1-1; D gene uncertain. The germline gives CDR1 SGHTA, CDR2 FQGTGA. V gave up 2 bases and J gave up 3 bases, with 7 bases separating them. The CDR3 is made up of 13 amino acids. DNA of the CDR3: TGTGCCAGCAGCTTAGGCGGTGACACTGAAGCTTTCTTT. Its translation: CASSLGGDTEAFF. Filled out from reference TRBV7-3 and TRBJ1-1, the complete variable domain reads GAGVSQTPSNKVTEKGKYVELRCDPISGHTALYWYRQSLGQGPEFLIYFQGTGAADDSGLPNDRFFAVRPEGSVSTLKIQRTERGDSAVYLCASSLGGDTEAFFGQGTRLTVV.

In this sample, this clone turned up once. The chain recombines TRBV5-1 with TRBJ1-1; 7 nucleotides agree with TRBD1. This CDR3 has 15 residues. Germline values: CDR1 SGHRS, CDR2 YFSETQ. The V and J ends lost 4 bases and 0 bases, in that order; junction bases with no gene match: 6. The CDR3 is CASSPGGGVNTEAFF. CDR3 in DNA: TGCGCCAGCAGCCCTGGAGGGGGCGTGAACACTGAAGCTTTCTTT.

This clone was observed a few times. V gene TRBV15 combines with J gene TRBJ1-4; 8 nucleotides match TRBD1. Germline V gene lookup returns CDR1 LNHNV and CDR2 YYDKDF (reference sequence). J was trimmed by 8 bases and V by 5 bases; bases with no gene match: 7. The CDR3 loop spans 14 amino acids. The chain's CDR3 is CATSPGGSEEKLFF. DNA for the CDR3: TGTGCCACCAGCCCAGGGGGCTCGGAAGAAAAACTGTTTTTT. The full variable domain, completed using reference TRBV15 and TRBJ1-4, is DAMVIQNPRYQVTQFGKPVTLSCSQTLNHNVMYWYQQKSSQAPKLLFHYYDKDFNNEADTPDNFQSRRPNTSFCFLDIRSPGLGDTAMYLCATSPGGSEEKLFFGSGTQLSVL.

For the CDR3, the DNA is TGCGCCAGCAGTGGGAGCCCCGGGGAGCTGTTTTTT. It specifies CASSGSPGELFF. The gene calls are TRBV5-1 and TRBJ2-2; TRBD2 is a possible D gene (5 bases). V lost 5 bases, J lost 6 bases, and 8 bases lay in between. The CDR3 is 12 amino acids. The germline V gene has CDR1 SGHRS and CDR2 YFSETQ.

V is TRBV5-1 and J is TRBJ1-4; a weak D match, TRBD1 (6 bases). CDR3 length equals 13 residues. V lost 4 bases and J lost 11, with 15 bases in between. CDR1 and CDR2 (germline): SGHRS, YFSETQ. In DNA, the CDR3 is TGCGCCAGCAGCCCCGGACCCCAGGGGAAACTGTTTTTT. Encoded protein: CASSPGPQGKLFF.

The V gene is TRBV2, the J gene TRBJ2-7, with a tentative D call TRBD1 (5 bases). Germline CDR1 SNHLY, CDR2 FYNNEI. The CDR3 totals 13 residues. Between the trimmed V and J ends, which lost 0 bases and 6 bases, there was a span of 9 bases. The CDR3 nucleotides read TGTGCCAGCAGTGAAGCGCGAAGGGGCGAGCAGTACTTC. It translates to CASSEARRGEQYF.

This clone has only one observation. The V gene is TRBV2, the J gene TRBJ1-5; D gene uncertain. Per germline, CDR1 SNHLY and CDR2 FYNNEI. The CDR3 extends over 13 amino acids. V lost 5 bases and J 4 bases, leaving 9 bases between the germline ends. The CDR3: CASSSSRNQPQHF. The CDR3 DNA is TGTGCCAGCAGTTCAAGTCGGAATCAGCCCCAGCATTTT.

The table lists this clone with a few counts. This sequence joins TRBV5-1 and TRBJ2-2; tentative D call: TRBD2 (7 bases). The CDR3 totals 16 residues. The V and J ends lost 4 bases and 6 bases respectively, with 19 bases between them. Germline CDR1 reads SGHRS; CDR2 reads YFSETQ. The CDR3 here is CASSRGETGMAGELFF. In DNA form, the CDR3 reads TGCGCCAGCAGCCGGGGGGAGACAGGCATGGCCGGGGAGCTGTTTTTT.

The chain joins TRBV19 to TRBJ1-6; D is uncertain. In germline, CDR1 is LNHDA, CDR2 SQIVND (reference sequence). The CDR3 is 13 residues long. The V end was cut by 4 bases, the J end by 4 bases, with 5 bases between. The CDR3 spells CASSKEYNSPLHF. The CDR3 DNA reads TGTGCCAGTAGTAAGGAGTATAATTCACCCCTCCACTTT. Full variable domain (remainder filled in from reference TRBV19 and TRBJ1-6): DGGITQSPKYLFRKEGQNVTLSCEQNLNHDAMYWYRQDPGQGLRLIYYSQIVNDFQKGDIAEGYSVSREKKESFPLTVTSAQKNPTAFYLCASSKEYNSPLHFGNGTRLTVT.

The chain uses TRBV3-1 (or the pseudogene TRBV3-2) and TRBJ2-1, with 8 bases lining up with TRBD1. The V gene end was trimmed by 8 bases and the J gene end by 10 bases; junction bases not matched to a gene: 4. Germline CDR1 and CDR2: LGHDT and YNNKEL (reference sequence). This CDR3 comprises 11 residues. The CDR3 region is CASRTGGEQFF. CDR3 bases: TGTGCCAGCCGAACAGGGGGGGAGCAGTTCTTC.